This record looks at one T cell receptor beta chain sequence and its context. Its antigen is as yet unknown. This entry belongs to a study of cytomegalovirus exposure and HLA in healthy donors. Vbeta (60) and Jbeta (13) primers were used in the PCR. Method: immunoSEQ multiplex PCR; TCRdb's copy keeps in-frame clones and lacks some. Altogether some 150,000 clones are present, under 90% being singletons, with the ten largest covering around 4.3%. Study outcomes and limitations: Apart from CMV serostatus, no immune exposure information was available. Cytomegalovirus association was listed for about 180 TCR beta chains.

The length of the CDR3 is 14 residues. The germline gives CDR1 GTSNPN, CDR2 SVGIG (reference sequence). V trimming: 6 bases; J trimming: 7 bases; junction bases outside the gene matches: 6. The V and J genes are TRBV30 and TRBJ1-6; TRBD1 matches 10 bases. This receptor was obtained from a man between 25 and 39 years old in good health and CMV-seronegative. The material sequenced was PBMCs. The CDR3 DNA reads as TGTGCCTGCGCGAGGACAGGGGGGAATTCACCCCTCCACTTT. It yields the protein CACARTGGNSPLHF.